This passage covers 8 T cell receptor beta chains from one sample sequenced in a study of blood T cells in healthy people across ages. Next came a second PCR, run for about 7 to 12 cycles, which used a sample-barcoded 5' primer along with a J-beta primer mix. TCRdb fed the 5' RACE reads into MiXCR, producing one record per CDR3 protein. The sample holds 550,000 to 700,000 distinct CDR3 sequences, 25% to 30% seen once. Sample: blood. The origin of the receptors is a woman aged 70-85 years in good health.

This chain connects TRBV3-1 to TRBJ2-5; 11 bases line up with TRBD2. The J call is doubtful: the DNA matches TRBJ2-1 better. Germline V gene lookup returns CDR1 LGHDT and CDR2 YNNKEL (reference sequence). The CDR3 spans 15 residues. For the CDR3, the DNA is TGTGCCAGCAGCCGACCGGGACTAGCGGACAATGAGCAGTTCTTC. It specifies CASSRPGLADNEQFF.

The rearrangement links TRBV5-5 to TRBJ2-4, with D possibly matching TRBD2 (6 bases). CDR1 and CDR2 (germline): SGHKS, YYEKEE (reference sequence). This CDR3 comprises 14 residues. V was shortened by 4 bases and J by 6 bases, with 14 bases between the two germline ends. CDR3 loop: CASSTRDFGNIQYF. The DNA for the CDR3 is TGTGCCAGCAGCACCCGGGACTTCGGAAACATTCAGTACTTC.

This clonotype has only one observation. The CDR3 loop reads CASSRDRFQETQYF. In DNA, the CDR3 is TGCGCCAGCAGCCGAGACAGGTTCCAAGAGACCCAGTACTTC. V is TRBV4-1 and J is TRBJ2-5; D possibly corresponds to TRBD1 (6 bases). Looked up from germline, CDR1 is MGHRA and CDR2 is YSYEKL. There are 14 residues in the CDR3. V shed 4 bases and J shed 1 base, with 10 bases lying between them.

A few counts support this clonotype. V usage is TRBV6-2 or TRBV6-3 and J usage is TRBJ2-6, with TRBD1 as a possible D gene (5 bases). V was pared by 7 bases and J by 1 base, with 8 bases between. The CDR3 spans 14 residues. Germline lookup yields CDR1 MNHEY and CDR2 SVGEGT. CDR3 nucleotides: TGTGCCAGCAACTACAGGTCTGGGGCCAACGTCCTGACTTTC. It is translated as CASNYRSGANVLTF.

There are a few counts of this clonotype. The V call is TRBV6-1, the J call TRBJ2-7; weak D call: TRBD2 (5 bases). The V gene's germline CDR1 is MNHNS and CDR2 SASEGT. The CDR3 is 14 residues long. V lost 7 bases, J lost 5 bases, and 18 bases lay in between. The CDR3 here is CASIPRGSNHEQYF. DNA of the CDR3: TGTGCCAGCATCCCCCGAGGGTCTAACCACGAGCAGTACTTC.

This clonotype was found a few times. V is TRBV10-3 and J is TRBJ1-1, with 9 bases that match TRBD1. Germline V gene lookup returns CDR1 ENHRY and CDR2 SYGVKD. The CDR3 runs 14 residues. Trimming took 9 bases from V and 1 from J; bases not matched to a gene: 6. Here the CDR3 reads CAIQTGGANTEAFF. CDR3 sequence (DNA): TGTGCCATTCAAACAGGGGGCGCGAACACTGAAGCTTTCTTT.

This clonotype was picked up a small number of times. The junction departs from germline at one end; a sequencing error may be responsible. The V call is TRBV11-2, the J call TRBJ2-1, with D perhaps matching TRBD2 (6 bases). Germline CDR1 SGHAT, CDR2 FQNNGV. This CDR3 is built from 12 residues. The CDR3 region has the DNA TGTGCCAGCAGCTCCTCCGGTTGGGAGGAGTCCTTC. Protein product: CASSSSGWEESF. The full variable domain, rest sourced from reference TRBV11-2 and TRBJ2-1, is EAGVAQSPRYKIIEKRQSVAFWCNPISGHATLYWYQQILGQGPKLLIQFQNNGVVDDSQLPKDRFSAERLKGVDSTLKIQPAKLEDSAVYLCASSSSGWEESFGPGTRLTVL.

The rearrangement links TRBV2 to TRBJ2-3; D gene uncertain. This CDR3 comprises 13 residues. V was clipped by 6 bases and J by 0 bases, with 7 bases between them. Germline values: CDR1 SNHLY, CDR2 FYNNEI. The CDR3 spells CASRQRSTDTQYF. DNA for the CDR3: TGTGCCAGCAGGCAGAGGAGCACAGATACGCAGTATTTT.